This T cell receptor (beta chain) was observed in a study of T cells after yellow fever vaccination. Study-wide context: Researchers used SMART-Seq v4 Ultra Low Input to prepare fractions that had low cell numbers.

TCRdb reprocessed the 5' RACE reads via MiXCR and lists one record per CDR3 protein. The table shows about 340,000 distinct CDR3 sequences, with 9.5% to 15% occurring only once. This clonotype was seen a few times. This sequence originates from a man aged 18 to 29 who received the YFV17D yellow fever vaccine. The material was CD4+ T cells sorted from PBMCs, obtained 15 days after the yellow fever booster vaccination.

CDR3 amino acids: CASSLGLYNTEAFF. The CDR3, as DNA: TGTGCCAGCAGCTTAGGTCTTTATAACACTGAAGCTTTCTTT. V and J are TRBV7-9 and TRBJ1-1; D gene unclear. With 1 base removed from V and 2 bases from J, the gap between germline ends came to 8 bases. The CDR3 is made up of 14 amino acids. The germline V gene encodes CDR1 SEHNR and CDR2 FQNEAQ (reference sequence).